Listed below are T cell receptor beta chains from one sample, sequenced in a study of blood T cell repertoires in COVID-19. Sequenced by immunoSEQ multiplex PCR; TCRdb stores in-frame clones only, minus some. This sample has tens of thousands of clones, with roughly 80% found just once. The sample was peripheral blood. The receptors originated from a human donor in a cohort sampled during active COVID-19. Each CDR3 is given with its conserved first and last residue. The order of the fields is V gene, clone size, D gene, J gene, CDR3 protein, CDR3 DNA. The D gene is left open where the match is weak. The size of a clone is reported for some rows only, either as once, few or many, or as a class for expanded clones.

>TRBV5-8|-|-|TRBJ2-3
CASSLGVGWRDTQYF
TGTGCCAGCAGCTTGGGGGTCGGTTGGCGGGATACGCAGTATTTT
>TRBV6-1|-|-|TRBJ1-1
CASSDKGWGDTEAFF
TGTGCCAGCAGTGACAAAGGGTGGGGGGACACTGAAGCTTTCTTT
>TRBV2|few|-|TRBJ1-5
CASSPGTYQPQHF
TGTGCCAGCAGTCCAGGAACCTATCAGCCCCAGCATTTT
>TRBV18|-|TRBD1|TRBJ1-1
CASSPRRRGQNTEAFF
TGTGCCAGCTCACCCCGGCGGAGGGGGCAGAACACTGAAGCTTTCTTT
>TRBV6-2/TRBV6-3|few|TRBD1|TRBJ2-7
CASSPGTGVNSPYEQYF
TGTGCCAGCAGTCCCGGGACAGGAGTTAATTCTCCTTACGAGCAGTACTTC
>TRBV18|-|-|TRBJ2-7
CASSRLGKGMTYEQYF
TGTGCCAGCTCACGCCTCGGGAAGGGAATGACCTACGAGCAGTACTTC
>TRBV24-1|-|-|TRBJ1-5
CATGRGGDNQPQHF
TGTGCCACCGGTCGAGGGGGGGACAATCAGCCCCAGCATTTT
>TRBV3-1/TRBV3-2|once|-|TRBJ2-5
CASSQDMVGSQETQYF
TGTGCCAGCAGCCAAGATATGGTCGGGAGTCAAGAGACCCAGTACTTC
>TRBV19|-|-|TRBJ2-2
CATWAAFNTGELFF
TGTGCCACTTGGGCCGCCTTTAACACCGGGGAGCTGTTTTTT
>TRBV29-1|-|TRBD2|TRBJ2-2
CSVEGGGTGELFF
TGCAGCGTTGAAGGGGGGGGCACCGGGGAGCTGTTTTTT
>TRBV24-1|-|TRBD1|TRBJ2-5
CATSDLRQGSYQETQYF
TGTGCCACCAGTGATTTGCGACAGGGGTCGTACCAAGAGACCCAGTACTTC
>TRBV3-1/TRBV3-2|few|TRBD1|TRBJ2-1
CASSPPTGGFYNEQFF
TGTGCCAGCAGCCCCCCCACAGGGGGTTTCTACAATGAGCAGTTCTTC
>TRBV30|few|-|TRBJ1-1
CAWIIPNMNTEAFF
TGTGCCTGGATTATCCCAAACATGAACACTGAAGCTTTCTTT
>TRBV11-2|-|-|TRBJ2-7
CASSPRRSTYEQYF
TGTGCCAGCAGCCCCCGTCGGTCCACCTACGAGCAGTACTTC
>TRBV12-3/TRBV12-4|-|-|TRBJ2-5
CASSLLSQETQYF
TGTGCCAGCAGTTTACTATCTCAAGAGACCCAGTACTTC
>TRBV6-2/TRBV6-3|-|TRBD2|TRBJ2-3
CASSYPAGGSTDTQYF
TGTGCCAGCAGTTATCCTGCTGGCGGGAGTACAGATACGCAGTATTTT
>TRBV28|-|-|TRBJ1-1
CASSLLTEEAFF
TGTGCCAGCAGTTTATTGACAGAGGAAGCTTTCTTT
>TRBV3-1/TRBV3-2|-|TRBD2|TRBJ2-1
CASSQKPAGAYNEQFF
TGTGCCAGCAGCCAAAAACCAGCGGGGGCCTACAATGAGCAGTTCTTC
>TRBV27|-|-|TRBJ1-4
CASSREFNEKLFF
TGTGCCAGCAGTCGGGAATTTAATGAAAAACTGTTTTTT
>TRBV9|-|-|TRBJ2-5
CASSAEQGGETQYF
TGTGCCAGCAGCGCCGAACAGGGCGGAGAGACCCAGTACTTC
>TRBV7-9|few|-|TRBJ1-4
CASSNRDAGTNEKLFF
TGTGCCAGCAGCAACCGGGACGCCGGGACAAATGAAAAACTGTTTTTT
>TRBV2|-|TRBD2|TRBJ2-1
CASRLAGWASYNEQFF
TGTGCCAGCAGACTAGCGGGGTGGGCCTCCTACAATGAGCAGTTCTTC
>TRBV7-9|-|TRBD1|TRBJ1-5
CASSPGTGWNQPQHF
TGTGCCAGCAGCCCGGGGACAGGGTGGAATCAGCCCCAGCATTTT
>TRBV11-2|-|-|TRBJ2-7
CASSFPGDYEQYF
TGTGCCAGCAGCTTTCCGGGGGACTACGAGCAGTACTTC
>TRBV7-6|-|TRBD2|TRBJ2-1
CASSSSGTSGSGEQFF
TGTGCCAGCAGCTCCTCCGGGACTAGCGGGAGTGGTGAGCAGTTCTTC
>TRBV3-1/TRBV3-2|-|-|TRBJ2-7
CASSRRGVGEQYF
TGTGCCAGCAGCCGCAGGGGGGTTGGCGAGCAGTACTTC
>TRBV27|-|TRBD1|TRBJ1-1
CASSFRQGGNTEAFF
TGTGCCAGCAGTTTCCGACAGGGGGGTAACACTGAAGCTTTCTTT
>TRBV28|-|TRBD1|TRBJ2-7
CASKPSGTASYEQYF
TGTGCCAGCAAACCCTCCGGGACAGCGTCCTACGAGCAGTACTTC
>TRBV2|-|-|TRBJ1-2
CASSQQGVYGYTF
TGTGCCAGCAGCCAACAGGGAGTCTATGGCTACACCTTC
>TRBV19|-|-|TRBJ2-3
CASSIRGLEGDTQYF
TGTGCCAGTAGTATCAGGGGCTTAGAGGGGGATACGCAGTATTTT
>TRBV5-1|-|-|TRBJ1-1
CASSLLGDGSTEAFF
TGCGCCAGCAGCTTGCTTGGGGACGGGAGCACTGAAGCTTTCTTT
>TRBV14|-|TRBD2|TRBJ2-5
CASSQVGQAGIETQYF
TGTGCCAGCAGCCAAGTCGGGCAAGCGGGAATCGAGACCCAGTACTTC
>TRBV7-8|-|-|TRBJ1-5
CASSVYQGGDQPQHF
TGTGCCAGCAGCGTATATCAGGGTGGGGATCAGCCCCAGCATTTT